This is a list of T cell receptor beta chains from one sample in a study of blood T cell repertoires in COVID-19. Produced via immunoSEQ multiplex PCR; TCRdb's table is partial and in-frame only. The repertoire holds around 300,000 clones, about nine tenths seen once, with about 3% in the top ten. Sequences were obtained from peripheral blood. Source of these receptors: a woman in her 30s with active or convalescent COVID-19. Each CDR3 is given with its conserved first and last residue. Fields, in order: J gene, D gene, clone size, V gene, CDR3 DNA, CDR3 protein. A D gene is named only where the DNA matches it firmly. Some rows mark clone size as missing; the rest say once, few, many or name a class of expanded clone.

J gene: TRBJ2-1; D gene: TRBD2; clone size: once; V gene: TRBV5-1; CDR3 DNA: TGCGCCAGCAGCTTAACGGGGGGGCTCCATGAGCAGTTCTTC; CDR3 protein: CASSLTGGLHEQFF
J gene: TRBJ2-3; D gene: TRBD1; clone size: NA; V gene: TRBV7-6; CDR3 DNA: TGTGCCAGCAGCACCGGACAGGAGCTTCCAGATACGCAGTATTTT; CDR3 protein: CASSTGQELPDTQYF
J gene: TRBJ2-7; D gene: NA; clone size: NA; V gene: TRBV6-5; CDR3 DNA: TGTGCCAGCAGCGTTGACAGAGGTCAGAACGAGCAGTACTTC; CDR3 protein: CASSVDRGQNEQYF
J gene: TRBJ1-3; D gene: NA; clone size: NA; V gene: TRBV10-3; CDR3 DNA: TGTGCCACCTCCGTCTCTGGAAACACCATATATTTT; CDR3 protein: CATSVSGNTIYF
J gene: TRBJ2-7; D gene: NA; clone size: NA; V gene: TRBV5-1; CDR3 DNA: TGCGCCAGCAGCTTGGGAGGGAATACCTACGAGCAGTACTTC; CDR3 protein: CASSLGGNTYEQYF
J gene: TRBJ2-1; D gene: NA; clone size: NA; V gene: TRBV4-3; CDR3 DNA: TGCGCCAGCAGCCAAGATCGAGGGGGCTACAATGAGCAGTTCTTC; CDR3 protein: CASSQDRGGYNEQFF
J gene: TRBJ1-2; D gene: NA; clone size: NA; V gene: TRBV19; CDR3 DNA: TGTGCCAGTAGTATAGGGCAGGACTATGGCTACACCTTC; CDR3 protein: CASSIGQDYGYTF
J gene: TRBJ1-1; D gene: NA; clone size: NA; V gene: TRBV9; CDR3 DNA: TGTGCCAGCAGCGTAGGGGCAGCGAACACTGAAGCTTTCTTT; CDR3 protein: CASSVGAANTEAFF
J gene: TRBJ2-5; D gene: TRBD1; clone size: few; V gene: TRBV5-1; CDR3 DNA: TGCGCCAGCAGCCCCGGGACAGGAGAGACCCAGTACTTC; CDR3 protein: CASSPGTGETQYF
J gene: TRBJ1-2; D gene: NA; clone size: NA; V gene: TRBV29-1; CDR3 DNA: TGCAGCGTTGAAGCGTCGGGAGGGTGGGCTTTTCGGTATGGCTACACCTTC; CDR3 protein: CSVEASGGWAFRYGYTF
J gene: TRBJ1-4; D gene: NA; clone size: NA; V gene: TRBV18; CDR3 DNA: TGTGCCAGCTCACCACGGGCAGGGAATAATGAAAAACTGTTTTTT; CDR3 protein: CASSPRAGNNEKLFF
J gene: TRBJ1-2; D gene: TRBD1; clone size: NA; V gene: TRBV18; CDR3 DNA: TGTGCCAGCTCACCTACGGGACAGCCAAACTATGGCTACACCTTC; CDR3 protein: CASSPTGQPNYGYTF
J gene: TRBJ1-4; D gene: TRBD1; clone size: once; V gene: TRBV30; CDR3 DNA: TGTGCCTGGAGTGTAAACCCAGGGGGCGCATCGTTTTTT; CDR3 protein: CAWSVNPGGASFF
J gene: TRBJ1-3; D gene: TRBD1; clone size: NA; V gene: TRBV30; CDR3 DNA: TGTGCCTGCACAGGGGCTGGAAACACCATATATTTT; CDR3 protein: CACTGAGNTIYF